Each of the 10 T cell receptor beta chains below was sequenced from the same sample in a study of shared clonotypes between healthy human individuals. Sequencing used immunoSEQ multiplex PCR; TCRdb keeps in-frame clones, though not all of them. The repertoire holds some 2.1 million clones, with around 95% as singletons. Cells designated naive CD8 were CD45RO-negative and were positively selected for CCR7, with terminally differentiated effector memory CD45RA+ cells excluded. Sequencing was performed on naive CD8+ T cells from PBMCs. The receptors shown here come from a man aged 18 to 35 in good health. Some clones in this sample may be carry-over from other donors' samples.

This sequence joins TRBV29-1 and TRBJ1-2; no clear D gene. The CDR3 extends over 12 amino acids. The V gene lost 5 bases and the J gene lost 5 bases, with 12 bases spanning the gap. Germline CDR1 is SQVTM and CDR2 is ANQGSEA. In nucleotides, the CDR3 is TGCAGCGTTAGCGCAGGAGATTATGGCTACACCTTC. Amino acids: CSVSAGDYGYTF.

The CDR3 loop is CASSPDPILAETYNEQFF. DNA of the CDR3: TGCGCCAGCAGCCCCGACCCGATTCTAGCGGAGACCTACAATGAGCAGTTCTTC. The chain is built from TRBV5-1 and TRBJ2-1, with 7 bases lining up with TRBD2. This CDR3 contains 18 residues. Germline-derived CDR1 and CDR2 are SGHRS and YFSETQ. The junction had 15 bases not matched to a gene; V was cut back by 4 bases and J by 2 bases.

The CDR3 loop reads CAISDGGGRDEQYF. Written as DNA, the CDR3 is TGTGCCATCAGTGATGGAGGGGGGCGAGACGAGCAGTACTTC. The chain combines TRBV10-3 with TRBJ2-7; D might be TRBD1 or TRBD2, each matching 6 bases. The CDR3 totals 14 residues. Germline V gene data show CDR1 as ENHRY and CDR2 as SYGVKD. Trimming shortened V by 3 bases and J by 5 bases, and 14 bases separated the two germline ends.

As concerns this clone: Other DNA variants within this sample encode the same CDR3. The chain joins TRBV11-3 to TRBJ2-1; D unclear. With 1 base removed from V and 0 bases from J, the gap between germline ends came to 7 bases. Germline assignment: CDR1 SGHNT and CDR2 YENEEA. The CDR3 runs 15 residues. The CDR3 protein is CASSLGRSSYNEQFF. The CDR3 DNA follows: TGTGCCAGCAGCTTAGGTCGGAGCTCCTACAATGAGCAGTTCTTC.

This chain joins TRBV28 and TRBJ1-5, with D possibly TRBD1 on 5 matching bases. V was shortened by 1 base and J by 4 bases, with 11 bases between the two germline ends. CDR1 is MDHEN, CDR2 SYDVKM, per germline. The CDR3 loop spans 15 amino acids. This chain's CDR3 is CASSLSGSPNQPQHF. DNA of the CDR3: TGTGCCAGCAGTTTATCAGGGAGCCCAAATCAGCCCCAGCATTTT. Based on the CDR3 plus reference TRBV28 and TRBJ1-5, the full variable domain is DVKVTQSSRYLVKRTGEKVFLECVQDMDHENMFWYRQDPGLGLRLIYFSYDVKMKEKGDIPEGYSVSREKKERFSLILESASTNQTSMYLCASSLSGSPNQPQHFGDGTRLSIL.

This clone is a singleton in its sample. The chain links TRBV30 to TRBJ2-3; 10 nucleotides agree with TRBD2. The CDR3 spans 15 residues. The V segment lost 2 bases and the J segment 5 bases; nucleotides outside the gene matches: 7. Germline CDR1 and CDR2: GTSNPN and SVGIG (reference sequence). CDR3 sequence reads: CAWSRSGRAGDTQYF. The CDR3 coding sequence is TGTGCCTGGAGTAGGAGCGGGAGGGCGGGAGATACGCAGTATTTT.

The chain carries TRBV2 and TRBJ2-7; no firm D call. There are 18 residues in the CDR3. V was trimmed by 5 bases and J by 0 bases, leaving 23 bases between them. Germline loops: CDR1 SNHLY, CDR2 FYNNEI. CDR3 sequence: CASSHTPHSQRSSYEQYF. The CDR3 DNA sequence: TGTGCCAGCAGTCATACTCCCCACAGCCAACGGAGCTCCTACGAGCAGTACTTC.

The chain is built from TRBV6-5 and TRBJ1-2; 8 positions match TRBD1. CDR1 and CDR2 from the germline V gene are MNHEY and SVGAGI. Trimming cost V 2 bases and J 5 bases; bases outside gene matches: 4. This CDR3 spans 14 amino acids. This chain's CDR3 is CASSYTTGVYGYTF. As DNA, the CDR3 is TGTGCCAGCAGTTACACGACAGGGGTATATGGCTACACCTTC.

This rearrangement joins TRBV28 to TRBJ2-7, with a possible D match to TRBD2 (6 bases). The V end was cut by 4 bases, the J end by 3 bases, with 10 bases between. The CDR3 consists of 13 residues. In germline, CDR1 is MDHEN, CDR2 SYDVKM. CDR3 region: CASSSPDYYEQYF. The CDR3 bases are TGTGCCAGCAGTTCCCCGGACTACTACGAGCAGTACTTC.

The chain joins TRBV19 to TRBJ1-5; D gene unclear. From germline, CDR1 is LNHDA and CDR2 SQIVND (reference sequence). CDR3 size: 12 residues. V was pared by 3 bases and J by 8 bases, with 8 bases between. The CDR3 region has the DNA TGTGCCAGTAGTATGGGTAGCGAGCCCCAGCATTTT. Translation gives CASSMGSEPQHF.